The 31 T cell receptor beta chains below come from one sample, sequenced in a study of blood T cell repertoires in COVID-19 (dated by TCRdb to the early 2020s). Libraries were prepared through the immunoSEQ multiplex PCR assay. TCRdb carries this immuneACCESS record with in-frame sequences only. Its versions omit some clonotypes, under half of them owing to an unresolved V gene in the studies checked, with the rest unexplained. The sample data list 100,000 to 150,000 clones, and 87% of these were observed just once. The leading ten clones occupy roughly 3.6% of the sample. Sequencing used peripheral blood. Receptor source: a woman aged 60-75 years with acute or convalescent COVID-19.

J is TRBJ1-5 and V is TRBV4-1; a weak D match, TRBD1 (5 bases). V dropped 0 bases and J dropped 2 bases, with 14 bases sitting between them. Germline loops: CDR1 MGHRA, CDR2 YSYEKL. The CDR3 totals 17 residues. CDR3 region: CASSQDIGGYGNQPQHF. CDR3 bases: TGCGCCAGCAGCCAAGATATCGGGGGGTATGGCAATCAGCCCCAGCATTTT.

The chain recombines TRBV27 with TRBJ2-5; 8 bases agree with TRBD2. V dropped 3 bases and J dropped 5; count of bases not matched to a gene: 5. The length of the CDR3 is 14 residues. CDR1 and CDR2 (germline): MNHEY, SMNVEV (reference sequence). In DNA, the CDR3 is TGTGCCAGCAGTTTTGCGGGGGGCGACGAGACCCAGTACTTC. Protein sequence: CASSFAGGDETQYF.

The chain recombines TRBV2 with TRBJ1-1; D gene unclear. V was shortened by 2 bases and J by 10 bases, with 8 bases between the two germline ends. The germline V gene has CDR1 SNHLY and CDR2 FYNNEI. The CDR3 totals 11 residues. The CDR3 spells CASSELSRAFF. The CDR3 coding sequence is TGTGCCAGCAGTGAACTTAGTCGAGCTTTCTTT.

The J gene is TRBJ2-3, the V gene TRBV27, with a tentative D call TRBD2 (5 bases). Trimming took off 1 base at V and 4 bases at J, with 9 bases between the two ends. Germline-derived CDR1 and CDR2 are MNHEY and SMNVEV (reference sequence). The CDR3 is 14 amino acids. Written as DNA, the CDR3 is TGTGCCAGCAGTTTATGGTCGGACTCAGATACGCAGTATTTT. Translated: CASSLWSDSDTQYF.

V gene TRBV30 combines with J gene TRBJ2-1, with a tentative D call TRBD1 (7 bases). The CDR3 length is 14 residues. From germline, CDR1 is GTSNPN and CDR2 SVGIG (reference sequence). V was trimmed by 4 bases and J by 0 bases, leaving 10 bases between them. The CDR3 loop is CAWTRGASYNEQFF. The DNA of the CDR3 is TGTGCCTGGACCAGGGGGGCCTCCTACAATGAGCAGTTCTTC.

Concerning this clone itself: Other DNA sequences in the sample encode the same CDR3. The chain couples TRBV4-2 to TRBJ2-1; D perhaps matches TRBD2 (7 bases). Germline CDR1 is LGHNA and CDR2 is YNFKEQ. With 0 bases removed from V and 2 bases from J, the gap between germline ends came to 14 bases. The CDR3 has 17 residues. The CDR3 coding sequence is TGTGCCAGCAGCCAAGATTTCGGGGGGCCCCCCTACAATGAGCAGTTCTTC. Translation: CASSQDFGGPPYNEQFF.

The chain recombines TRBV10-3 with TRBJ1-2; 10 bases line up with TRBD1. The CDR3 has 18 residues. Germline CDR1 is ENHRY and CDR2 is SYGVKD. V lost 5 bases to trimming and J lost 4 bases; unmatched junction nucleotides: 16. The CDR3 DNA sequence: TGTGCCATCAGTCCCTTTGTGGGGACAGGGGCAGGGAGCTATGGCTACACCTTC. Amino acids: CAISPFVGTGAGSYGYTF.

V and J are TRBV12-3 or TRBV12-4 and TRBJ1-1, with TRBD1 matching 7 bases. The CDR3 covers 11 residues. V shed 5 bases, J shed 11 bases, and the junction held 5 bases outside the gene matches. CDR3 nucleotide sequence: TGTGCCAGCAGTAACAGGGGTCTGGCTTTCTTT. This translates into CASSNRGLAFF.

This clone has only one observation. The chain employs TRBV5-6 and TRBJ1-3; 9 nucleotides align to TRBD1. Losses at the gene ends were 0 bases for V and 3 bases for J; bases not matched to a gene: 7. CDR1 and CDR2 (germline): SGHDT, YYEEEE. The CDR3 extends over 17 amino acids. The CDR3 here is CASSLAGQGSNGNTIYF. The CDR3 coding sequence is TGTGCCAGCAGCTTGGCCGGACAGGGGAGTAATGGAAACACCATATATTTT.

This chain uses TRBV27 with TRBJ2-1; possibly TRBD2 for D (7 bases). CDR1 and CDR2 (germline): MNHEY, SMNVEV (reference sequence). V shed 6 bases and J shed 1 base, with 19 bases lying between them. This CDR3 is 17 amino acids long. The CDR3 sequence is CASSPKGGSGSYNEQFF. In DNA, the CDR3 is TGTGCCAGCAGCCCAAAGGGGGGGAGCGGATCCTACAATGAGCAGTTCTTC.

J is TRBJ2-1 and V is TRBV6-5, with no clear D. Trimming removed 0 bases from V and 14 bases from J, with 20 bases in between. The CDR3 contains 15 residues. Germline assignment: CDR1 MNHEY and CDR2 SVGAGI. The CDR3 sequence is CASSYSSPQLGLEFF. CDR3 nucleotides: TGTGCCAGCAGTTACTCGTCTCCTCAACTCGGGTTGGAGTTCTTC.

This chain's CDR3 is CASSSPTSVRHNEQFF. DNA of the CDR3: TGTGCCAGCAGCTCACCGACTAGCGTCAGACACAATGAGCAGTTCTTC. This chain uses TRBV11-2 with TRBJ2-1; 8 bases are a match to TRBD2. CDR1 is SGHAT and CDR2 is FQNNGV in the germline V gene. V shed 4 bases and J 5 bases; nucleotides not matched to a gene: 10. The CDR3 is made up of 16 amino acids. The whole variable domain, remainder taken from reference TRBV11-2 and TRBJ2-1, is EAGVAQSPRYKIIEKRQSVAFWCNPISGHATLYWYQQILGQGPKLLIQFQNNGVVDDSQLPKDRFSAERLKGVDSTLKIQPAKLEDSAVYLCASSSPTSVRHNEQFFGPGTRLTVL.

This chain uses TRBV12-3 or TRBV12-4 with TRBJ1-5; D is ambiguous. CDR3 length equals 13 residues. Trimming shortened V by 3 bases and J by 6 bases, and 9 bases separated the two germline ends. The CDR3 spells CASSFGVGQPQHF. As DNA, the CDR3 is TGTGCCAGCAGTTTCGGGGTAGGTCAGCCCCAGCATTTT.

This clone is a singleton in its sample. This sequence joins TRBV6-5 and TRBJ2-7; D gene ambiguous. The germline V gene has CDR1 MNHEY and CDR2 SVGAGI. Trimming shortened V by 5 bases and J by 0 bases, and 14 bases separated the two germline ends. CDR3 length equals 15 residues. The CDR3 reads CASSRRRIASYEQYF. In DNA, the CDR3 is TGTGCCAGCAGTCGCCGACGGATAGCCTCCTACGAGCAGTACTTC.

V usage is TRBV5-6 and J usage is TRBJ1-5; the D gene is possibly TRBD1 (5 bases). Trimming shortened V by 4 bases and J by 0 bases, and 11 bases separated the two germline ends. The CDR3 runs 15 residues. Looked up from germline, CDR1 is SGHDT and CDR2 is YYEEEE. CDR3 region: CASSQGVGSNQPQHF. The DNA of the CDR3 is TGTGCCAGCAGCCAGGGTGTCGGTAGCAATCAGCCCCAGCATTTT. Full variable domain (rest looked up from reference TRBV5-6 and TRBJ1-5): DAGVTQSPTHLIKTRGQQVTLRCSPKSGHDTVSWYQQALGQGPQFIFQYYEEEERQRGNFPDRFSGHQFPNYSSELNVNALLLGDSALYLCASSQGVGSNQPQHFGDGTRLSIL.

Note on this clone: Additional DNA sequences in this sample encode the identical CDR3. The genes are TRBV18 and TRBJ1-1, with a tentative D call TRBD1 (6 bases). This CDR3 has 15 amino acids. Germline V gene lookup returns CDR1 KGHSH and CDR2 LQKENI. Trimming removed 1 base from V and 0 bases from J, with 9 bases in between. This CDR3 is CASSPQGGLNTEAFF. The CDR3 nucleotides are TGTGCCAGCTCACCACAAGGGGGTCTGAACACTGAAGCTTTCTTT.

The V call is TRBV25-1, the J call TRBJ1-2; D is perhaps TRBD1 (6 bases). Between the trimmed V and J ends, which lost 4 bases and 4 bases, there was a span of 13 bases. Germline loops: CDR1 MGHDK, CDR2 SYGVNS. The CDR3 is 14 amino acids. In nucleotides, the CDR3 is TGTGCCAGCAGTGGAGGACAGTCCGTCTATGGCTACACCTTC. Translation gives CASSGGQSVYGYTF.

CDR3 residues: CASSRQGVGTGELFF. The DNA of the CDR3 is TGTGCCAGCAGCCGACAGGGGGTGGGCACCGGGGAGCTGTTTTTT. V is TRBV7-3 and J is TRBJ2-2, with 9 bases fitting TRBD1. V gave up 5 bases and J gave up 4 bases; unmatched junction bases: 5. The length of the CDR3 is 15 residues. Germline V gene sequence: CDR1 SGHTA, CDR2 FQGTGA.

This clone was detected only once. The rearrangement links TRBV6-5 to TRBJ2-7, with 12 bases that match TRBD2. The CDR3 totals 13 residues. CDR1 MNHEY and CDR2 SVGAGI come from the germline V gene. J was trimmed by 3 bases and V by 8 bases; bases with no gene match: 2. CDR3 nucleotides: TGTGCCAGCTCTAGCGGGAGGGTCTACGAGCAGTACTTC. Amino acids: CASSSGRVYEQYF.

CDR3 sequence: CASSQGLNQETQYF. The CDR3 DNA follows: TGTGCCAGCAGTCAGGGACTCAACCAAGAGACCCAGTACTTC. The chain has TRBV2 and TRBJ2-5, with TRBD2 as a possible D gene (6 bases). The CDR3 sequence is 14 residues long. Trimming removed 5 bases at V and 0 bases at J, with 10 bases between. Germline values: CDR1 SNHLY, CDR2 FYNNEI.

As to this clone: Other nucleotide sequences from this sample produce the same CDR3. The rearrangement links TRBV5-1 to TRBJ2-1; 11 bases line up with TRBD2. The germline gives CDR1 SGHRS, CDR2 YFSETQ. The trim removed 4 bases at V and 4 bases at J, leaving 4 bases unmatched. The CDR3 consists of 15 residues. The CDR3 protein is CASSPGTSGYNEQFF. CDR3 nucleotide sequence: TGCGCCAGCAGCCCGGGGACTAGCGGATACAATGAGCAGTTCTTC.

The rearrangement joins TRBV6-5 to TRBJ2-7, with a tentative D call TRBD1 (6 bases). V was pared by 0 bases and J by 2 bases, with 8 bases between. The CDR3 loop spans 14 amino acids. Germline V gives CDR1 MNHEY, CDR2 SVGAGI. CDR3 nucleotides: TGTGCCAGCAGTTACTCCCGGACAGCCTACGAGCAGTACGTC. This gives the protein CASSYSRTAYEQYV.

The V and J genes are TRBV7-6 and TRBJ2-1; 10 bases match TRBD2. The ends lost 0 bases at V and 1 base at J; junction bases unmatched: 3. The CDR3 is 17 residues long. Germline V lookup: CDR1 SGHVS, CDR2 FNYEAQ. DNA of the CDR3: TGTGCCAGCAGCTTAGCGGCTAGCGGGAGTTCCTACAATGAGCAGTTCTTC. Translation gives CASSLAASGSSYNEQFF. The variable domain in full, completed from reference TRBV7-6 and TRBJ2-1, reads GAGVSQSPRYKVTKRGQDVALRCDPISGHVSLYWYRQALGQGPEFLTYFNYEAQQDKSGLPNDRFSAERPEGSISTLTIQRTEQRDSAMYRCASSLAASGSSYNEQFFGPGTRLTVL.

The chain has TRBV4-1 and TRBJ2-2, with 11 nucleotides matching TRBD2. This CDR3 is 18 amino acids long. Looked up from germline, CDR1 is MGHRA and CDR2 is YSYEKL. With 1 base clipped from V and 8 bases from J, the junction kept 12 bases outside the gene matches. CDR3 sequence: CASSQVLTSGMMRGELFF. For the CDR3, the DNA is TGCGCCAGCAGCCAAGTATTGACTAGCGGGATGATGAGGGGGGAGCTGTTTTTT.

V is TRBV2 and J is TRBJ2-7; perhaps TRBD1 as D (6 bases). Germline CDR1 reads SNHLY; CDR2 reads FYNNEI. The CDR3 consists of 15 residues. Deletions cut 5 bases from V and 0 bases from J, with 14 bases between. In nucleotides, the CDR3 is TGTGCCAGCAGTTCAGACAGGTCAAGCTCCTACGAGCAGTACTTC. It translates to CASSSDRSSSYEQYF.

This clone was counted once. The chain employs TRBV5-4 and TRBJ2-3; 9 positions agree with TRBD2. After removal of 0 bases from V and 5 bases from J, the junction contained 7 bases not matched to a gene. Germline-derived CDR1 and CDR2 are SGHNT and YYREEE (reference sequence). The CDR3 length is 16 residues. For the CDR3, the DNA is TGTGCCAGCAGCTTGGGCGCGGGAGGGCCTGGAGATACGCAGTATTTT. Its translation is CASSLGAGGPGDTQYF.

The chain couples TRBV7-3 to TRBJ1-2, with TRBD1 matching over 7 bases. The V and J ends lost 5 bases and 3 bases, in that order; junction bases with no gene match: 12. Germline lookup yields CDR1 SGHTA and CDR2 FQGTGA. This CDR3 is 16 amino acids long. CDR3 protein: CASSLRPRGTDYGYTF. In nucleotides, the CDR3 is TGTGCCAGCAGCCTCCGACCCAGGGGGACAGACTATGGCTACACCTTC.

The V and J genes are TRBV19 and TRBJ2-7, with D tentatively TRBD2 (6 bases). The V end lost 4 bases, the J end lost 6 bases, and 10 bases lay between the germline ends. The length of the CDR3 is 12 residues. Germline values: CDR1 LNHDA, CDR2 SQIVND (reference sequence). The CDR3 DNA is TGTGCCAGTAGTAACCCCGGGGGCGAGCAGTACTTC. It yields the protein CASSNPGGEQYF.

The CDR3 is CASSPPGTGGYGYTF. The CDR3 region has the DNA TGTGCCAGCAGCCCCCCAGGAACAGGGGGGTATGGCTACACCTTC. V and J are TRBV7-9 and TRBJ1-2; TRBD1 aligns across 8 bases. This CDR3 is built from 15 residues. The V segment lost 5 bases and the J segment 5 bases; nucleotides outside the gene matches: 10. CDR1 is SEHNR, CDR2 FQNEAQ, per germline (reference sequence).

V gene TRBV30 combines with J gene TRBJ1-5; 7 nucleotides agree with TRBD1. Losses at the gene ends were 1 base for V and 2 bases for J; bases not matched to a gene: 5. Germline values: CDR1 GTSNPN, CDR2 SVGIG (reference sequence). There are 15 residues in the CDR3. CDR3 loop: CAWSDLGGGNQPQHF. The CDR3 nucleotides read TGTGCCTGGAGTGACCTAGGGGGCGGCAATCAGCCCCAGCATTTT.

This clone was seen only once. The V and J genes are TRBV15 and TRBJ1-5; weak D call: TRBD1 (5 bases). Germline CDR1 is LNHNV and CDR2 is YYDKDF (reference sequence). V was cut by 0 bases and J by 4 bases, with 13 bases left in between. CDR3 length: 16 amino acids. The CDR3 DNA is TGTGCCACCAGCAGAGATCACCCAGGGAAAAATCAGCCCCAGCATTTT. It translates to CATSRDHPGKNQPQHF.